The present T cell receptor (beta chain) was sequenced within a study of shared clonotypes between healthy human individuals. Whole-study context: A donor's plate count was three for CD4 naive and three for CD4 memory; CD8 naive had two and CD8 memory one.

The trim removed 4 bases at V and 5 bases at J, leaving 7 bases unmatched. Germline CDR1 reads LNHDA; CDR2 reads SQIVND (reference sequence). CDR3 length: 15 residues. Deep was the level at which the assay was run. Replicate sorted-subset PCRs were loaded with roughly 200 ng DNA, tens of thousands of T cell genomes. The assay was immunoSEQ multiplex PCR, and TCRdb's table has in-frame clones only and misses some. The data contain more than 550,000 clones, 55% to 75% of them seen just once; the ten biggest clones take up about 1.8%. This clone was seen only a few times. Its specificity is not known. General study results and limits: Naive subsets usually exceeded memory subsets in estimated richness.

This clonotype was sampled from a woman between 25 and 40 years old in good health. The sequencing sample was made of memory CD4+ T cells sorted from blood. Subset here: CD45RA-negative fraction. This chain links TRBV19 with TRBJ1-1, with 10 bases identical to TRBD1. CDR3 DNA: TGTGCCAGTAGTACCTCGGACAGGGGGGATACTGAAGCTTTCTTT. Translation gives CASSTSDRGDTEAFF.